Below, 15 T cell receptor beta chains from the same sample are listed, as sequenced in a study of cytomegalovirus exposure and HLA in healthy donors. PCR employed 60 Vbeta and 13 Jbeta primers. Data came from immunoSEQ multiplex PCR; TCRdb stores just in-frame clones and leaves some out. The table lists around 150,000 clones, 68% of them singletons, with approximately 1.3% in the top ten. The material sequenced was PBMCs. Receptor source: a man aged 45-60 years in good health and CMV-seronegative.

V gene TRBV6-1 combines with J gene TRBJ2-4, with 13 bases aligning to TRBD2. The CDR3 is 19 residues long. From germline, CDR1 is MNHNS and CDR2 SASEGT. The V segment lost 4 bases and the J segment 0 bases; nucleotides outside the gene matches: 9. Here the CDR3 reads CASSGTSGGSDPAKNIQYF. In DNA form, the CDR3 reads TGTGCCAGCAGTGGGACTAGCGGGGGATCGGACCCAGCCAAAAACATTCAGTACTTC.

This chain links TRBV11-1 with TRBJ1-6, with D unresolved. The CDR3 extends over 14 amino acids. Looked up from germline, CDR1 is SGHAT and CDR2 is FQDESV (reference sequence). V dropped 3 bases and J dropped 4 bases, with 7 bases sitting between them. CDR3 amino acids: CASSFGLYNSPLHF. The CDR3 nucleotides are TGTGCCAGCAGCTTCGGGTTGTATAATTCACCCCTCCACTTT.

CDR3 coding DNA: TGTGCCAGCAGCCGAGGACTAGCGGGGCTAGAAGAGCAGTACTTC. Its protein product is CASSRGLAGLEEQYF. The chain recombines TRBV7-7 with TRBJ2-7, with 12 bases identical to TRBD2. CDR1 and CDR2 (germline): SSHAT, FNYEAQ (reference sequence). V was clipped by 5 bases and J by 7 bases; unmatched bases: 9. The CDR3 extends over 15 amino acids.

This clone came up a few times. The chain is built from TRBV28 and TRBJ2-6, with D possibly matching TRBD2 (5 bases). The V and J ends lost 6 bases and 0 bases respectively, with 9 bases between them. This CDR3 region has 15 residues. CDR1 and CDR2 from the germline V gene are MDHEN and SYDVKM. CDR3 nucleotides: TGTGCCAGCAGCACTAGAGTCTCTGGGGCCAACGTCCTGACTTTC. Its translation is CASSTRVSGANVLTF.

The CDR3 coding sequence is TGCAGCGTTGATCGCGGACATGGAGGGGCCACTGAAGCTTTCTTT. Amino acid sequence: CSVDRGHGGATEAFF. The chain joins TRBV29-1 to TRBJ1-1; a possible D gene is TRBD1 (5 bases). This CDR3 is built from 15 residues. With 3 bases removed from V and 4 bases from J, the gap between germline ends came to 18 bases. Germline lookup yields CDR1 SQVTM and CDR2 ANQGSEA.

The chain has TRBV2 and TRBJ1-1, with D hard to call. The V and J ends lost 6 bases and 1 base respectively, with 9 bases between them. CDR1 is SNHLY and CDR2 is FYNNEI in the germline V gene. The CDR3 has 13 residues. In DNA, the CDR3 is TGTGCCAGCAGCCTAGGAGGGAACACTGAAGCTTTCTTT. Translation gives CASSLGGNTEAFF.

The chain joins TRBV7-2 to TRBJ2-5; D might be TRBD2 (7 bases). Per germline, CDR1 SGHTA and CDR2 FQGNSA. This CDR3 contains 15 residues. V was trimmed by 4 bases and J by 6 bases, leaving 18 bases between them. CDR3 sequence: CASSSGPGGQKTQYF. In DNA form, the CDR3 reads TGTGCCAGCAGCTCGGGTCCCGGGGGGCAGAAGACCCAGTACTTC.

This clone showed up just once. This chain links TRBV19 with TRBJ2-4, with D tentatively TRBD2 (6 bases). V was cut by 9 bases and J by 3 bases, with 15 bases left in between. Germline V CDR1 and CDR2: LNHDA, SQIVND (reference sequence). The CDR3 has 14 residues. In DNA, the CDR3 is TGTGCCAGCGGGACTGGGTACGACAAAAACATTCAGTACTTC. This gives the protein CASGTGYDKNIQYF.

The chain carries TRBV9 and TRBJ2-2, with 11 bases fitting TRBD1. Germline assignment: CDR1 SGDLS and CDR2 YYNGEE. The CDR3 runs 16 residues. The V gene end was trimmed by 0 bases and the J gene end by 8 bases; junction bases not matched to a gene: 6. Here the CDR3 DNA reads TGTGCCAGCAGCGTAGTCGGACAGGGGGCCGGTGGGGAGCTGTTTTTT. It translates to CASSVVGQGAGGELFF.

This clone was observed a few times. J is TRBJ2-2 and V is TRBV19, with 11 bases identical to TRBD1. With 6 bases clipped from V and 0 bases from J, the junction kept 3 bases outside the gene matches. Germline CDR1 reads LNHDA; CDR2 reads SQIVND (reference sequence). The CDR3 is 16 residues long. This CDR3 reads CASRPGQGANTGELFF. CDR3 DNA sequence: TGTGCCAGTAGGCCGGGACAGGGGGCGAACACCGGGGAGCTGTTTTTT. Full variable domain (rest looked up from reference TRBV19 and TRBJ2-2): DGGITQSPKYLFRKEGQNVTLSCEQNLNHDAMYWYRQDPGQGLRLIYYSQIVNDFQKGDIAEGYSVSREKKESFPLTVTSAQKNPTAFYLCASRPGQGANTGELFFGEGSRLTVL.

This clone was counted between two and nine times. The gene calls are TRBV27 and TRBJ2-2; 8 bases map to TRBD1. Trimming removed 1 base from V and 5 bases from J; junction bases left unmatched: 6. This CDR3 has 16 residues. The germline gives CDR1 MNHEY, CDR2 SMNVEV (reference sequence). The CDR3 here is CASSLYDRGGTGELFF. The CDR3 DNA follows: TGTGCCAGCAGTTTATATGACAGGGGTGGAACCGGGGAGCTGTTTTTT.

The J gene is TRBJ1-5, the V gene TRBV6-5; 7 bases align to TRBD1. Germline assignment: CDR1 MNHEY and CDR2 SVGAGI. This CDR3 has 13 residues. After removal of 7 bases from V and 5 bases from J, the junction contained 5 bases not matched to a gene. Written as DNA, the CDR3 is TGTGCCAGCACCCCTACAGGGGATCAGCCCCAGCATTTT. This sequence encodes CASTPTGDQPQHF.

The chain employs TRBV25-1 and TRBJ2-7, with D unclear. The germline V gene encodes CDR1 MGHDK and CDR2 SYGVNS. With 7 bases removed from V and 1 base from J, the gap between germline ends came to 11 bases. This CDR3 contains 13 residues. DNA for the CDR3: TGTGCCAGCAAACCGACTCCTTCCTACGAGCAGTACTTC. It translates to CASKPTPSYEQYF.

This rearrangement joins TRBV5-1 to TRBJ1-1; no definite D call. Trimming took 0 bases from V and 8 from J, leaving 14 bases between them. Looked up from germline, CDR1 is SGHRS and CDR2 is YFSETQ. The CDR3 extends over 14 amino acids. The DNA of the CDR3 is TGCGCCAGCAGCTTGGCCCAGGCAGCCGCCGAAGCTTTCTTT. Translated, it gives CASSLAQAAAEAFF. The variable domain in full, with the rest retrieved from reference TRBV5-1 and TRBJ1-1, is KAGVTQTPRYLIKTRGQQVTLSCSPISGHRSVSWYQQTPGQGLQFLFEYFSETQRNKGNFPGRFSGRQFSNSRSEMNVSTLELGDSALYLCASSLAQAAAEAFFGQGTRLTVV.

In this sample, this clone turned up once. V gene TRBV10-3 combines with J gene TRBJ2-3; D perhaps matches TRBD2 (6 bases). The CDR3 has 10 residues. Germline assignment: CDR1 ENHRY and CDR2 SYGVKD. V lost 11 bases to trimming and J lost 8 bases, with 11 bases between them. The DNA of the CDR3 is TGTGCCGCCTCGGGGGTTACGCAGTATTTT. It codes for CAASGVTQYF.